This TCR beta chain was documented in a study of cytomegalovirus exposure and HLA in healthy donors. Germline lookup yields CDR1 MGHRA and CDR2 YSYEKL. After removal of 1 base from V and 5 bases from J, the junction contained 3 bases not matched to a gene. CDR3 length: 16 amino acids. In regard to this clone: What it binds is unknown.

Healthy people donating bone marrow made up the donors. Amplification used 60 Vbeta primers and 13 Jbeta primers. Only in-frame clones appear in the TCRdb table, and some are missing; sequencing was by immunoSEQ multiplex PCR. Here the sample spans a few hundred thousand clones, 80% to 90% being singletons. Findings of the study overall: Common viral pathogens were later found to be apparently linked to several of the most significant clusters. Clonal expansion was found to be greater in HLA-associated TCR beta chains than in equally common others in a later analysis.

Source material: PBMCs. The gene calls are TRBV4-1 and TRBJ2-2, with 11 positions matching TRBD2. This sequence was found in a man under 40 in good health and CMV-seronegative. CDR3 in DNA: TGCGCCAGCAGCCAAGGGGCTAGCGGGGGGACCGGGGAGCTGTTTTTT. Translated, it gives CASSQGASGGTGELFF.